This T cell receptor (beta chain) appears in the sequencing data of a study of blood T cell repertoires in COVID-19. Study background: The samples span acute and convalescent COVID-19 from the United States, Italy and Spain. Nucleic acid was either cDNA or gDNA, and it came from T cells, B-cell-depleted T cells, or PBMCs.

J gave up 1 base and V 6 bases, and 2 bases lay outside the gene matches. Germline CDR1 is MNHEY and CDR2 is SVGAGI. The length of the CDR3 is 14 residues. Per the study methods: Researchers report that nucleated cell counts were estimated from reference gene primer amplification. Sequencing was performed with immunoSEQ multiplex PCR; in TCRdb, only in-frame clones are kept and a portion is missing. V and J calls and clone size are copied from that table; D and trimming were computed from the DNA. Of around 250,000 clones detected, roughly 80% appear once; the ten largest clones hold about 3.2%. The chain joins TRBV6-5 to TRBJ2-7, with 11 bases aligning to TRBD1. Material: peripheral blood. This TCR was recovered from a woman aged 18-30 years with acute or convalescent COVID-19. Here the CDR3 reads CASRWDRGSYEQYF. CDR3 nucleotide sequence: TGTGCCAGCAGGTGGGACAGGGGGTCCTACGAGCAGTACTTC.